What follows are 4 T cell receptor beta chains derived from one specimen sequenced in a study of shared clonotypes between healthy human individuals. Data came from immunoSEQ multiplex PCR; TCRdb stores just in-frame clones and leaves some out. In the table there are about 2 million clones, over 85% of which are singletons. In the naive CD8 group, cells lacked CD45RO and were positively selected for CCR7, so terminally differentiated effector memory CD45RA+ cells were left out. Sequencing was performed on naive CD8+ T cells sorted from blood. The source of these receptors is a man younger than 30 in good health.

The J gene is TRBJ2-1, the V gene TRBV4-1, with D possibly TRBD2 on 5 matching bases. Germline CDR1 MGHRA, CDR2 YSYEKL. V dropped 0 bases and J dropped 8 bases, with 14 bases sitting between them. The CDR3 spans 15 residues. CDR3 loop: CASSQEIASGDEQFF. The CDR3 DNA reads TGCGCCAGCAGCCAAGAAATAGCGTCTGGTGATGAGCAGTTCTTC.

V and J are TRBV19 and TRBJ2-7; 9 bases line up with TRBD2. V was pared by 8 bases and J by 6 bases, with 5 bases of the junction left unmatched. CDR3 length equals 12 residues. CDR1 is LNHDA and CDR2 is SQIVND in the germline V gene (reference sequence). The CDR3 here is CASLAGEGEQYF. In DNA form, the CDR3 reads TGTGCCAGTTTAGCGGGAGAGGGCGAGCAGTACTTC.

As for this clone: This sample also contains other DNA sequences that code for the same CDR3. V is TRBV6-5 and J is TRBJ2-2; D unclear. The length of the CDR3 is 13 residues. The ends were cut back, 3 bases at V and 6 bases at J, with 8 bases in the middle. Germline V lookup: CDR1 MNHEY, CDR2 SVGAGI. CDR3 sequence reads: CASSYGFPGELFF. CDR3 nucleotide sequence: TGTGCCAGCAGTTATGGGTTCCCCGGGGAGCTGTTTTTT.

This clone is a singleton in its sample. The V and J genes are TRBV2 and TRBJ1-1; D not certain. The CDR3 consists of 12 residues. Germline lookup yields CDR1 SNHLY and CDR2 FYNNEI. V lost 8 bases and J lost 0, with 7 bases in between. CDR3 DNA sequence: TGTGCCAGCCGGAGGATGAACACTGAAGCTTTCTTT. It codes for CASRRMNTEAFF.